The 23 T cell receptor beta chains given below trace back to one sample, sequenced in a study of blood T cell repertoires in COVID-19. Using immunoSEQ multiplex PCR, the repertoire was profiled, and TCRdb retains in-frame clones only, with some absent. The repertoire includes over 100,000 clones, over 80% of them detected once, and around 1.1% sits in the top ten. Material for sequencing was peripheral blood. The source of these receptors is a human donor in a cohort sampled during active COVID-19.

The chain recombines TRBV4-3 with TRBJ2-3, with TRBD2 matching over 8 bases. Trimming at V came to 4 bases and at J to 3 bases, leaving 9 bases not matched to a gene. This CDR3 is 16 amino acids long. Germline values: CDR1 LGHNA, CDR2 YSLEER. CDR3: CASSLLAGKMTDTQYF. DNA of the CDR3: TGCGCCAGCAGCCTCCTAGCGGGCAAGATGACAGATACGCAGTATTTT.

The gene calls are TRBV4-3 and TRBJ2-3; 11 bases map to TRBD2. Germline CDR1 LGHNA, CDR2 YSLEER. The CDR3 has 16 amino acids. V dropped 4 bases and J dropped 0; count of bases not matched to a gene: 3. The CDR3 is CASSPTSGDSTDTQYF. DNA for the CDR3: TGCGCCAGCAGCCCGACTAGCGGGGATAGCACAGATACGCAGTATTTT.

The count of this clone is one. The J gene is TRBJ2-2, the V gene TRBV3-1 (or the pseudogene TRBV3-2); TRBD1 aligns across 8 bases. Germline CDR1 reads LGHDT; CDR2 reads YNNKEL (reference sequence). This CDR3 is 17 amino acids long. The J segment lost 1 base and the V segment lost 5 bases, leaving 9 bases of the junction unmatched. This CDR3 reads CASSALRTGLNTGELFF. Written as DNA, the CDR3 is TGTGCCAGCAGCGCACTAAGGACAGGGCTGAACACCGGGGAGCTGTTTTTT.

V usage is TRBV6-5 and J usage is TRBJ1-5; 10 bases map to TRBD1. Germline V gene data show CDR1 as MNHEY and CDR2 as SVGAGI. V shed 4 bases, J shed 7 bases, and the junction held 4 bases outside the gene matches. The CDR3 runs 14 residues. DNA for the CDR3: TGTGCCAGCAGTTGGACAGGGGGTATGCAGCCCCAGCATTTT. Translated: CASSWTGGMQPQHF.

This chain links TRBV2 with TRBJ1-3; D is ambiguous. This CDR3 has 15 residues. The germline V gene has CDR1 SNHLY and CDR2 FYNNEI. Between the trimmed V and J ends, which lost 8 bases and 0 bases, there was a span of 14 bases. CDR3 in amino acids: CASLGGTDSGNTIYF. Written as DNA, the CDR3 is TGTGCCAGCCTAGGCGGCACGGACTCTGGAAACACCATATATTTT.

In regard to this clone: One end of the junction fails to match germline, which may point to a read error. The chain links TRBV28 to TRBJ2-3; 10 bases match TRBD2. CDR1 is MDHEN and CDR2 is SYDVKM in the germline V gene. The CDR3 has 18 residues. The CDR3 DNA reads TGTGTCAGCAGACGAGATCTAGCGGGAGTTGGTGGTACAGATACGCAGTATTTT. Translating it yields CVSRRDLAGVGGTDTQYF. Full variable domain (outside the CDR3, taken from reference TRBV28 and TRBJ2-3): DVKVTQSSRYLVKRTGEKVFLECVQDMDHENMFWYRQDPGLGLRLIYFSYDVKMKEKGDIPEGYSVSREKKERFSLILESASTNQTSMYLCVSRRDLAGVGGTDTQYFGPGTRLTVL.

The DNA of the CDR3 is TGTGCCAGCAGCCGAGCTATGGGGCAGGGTAGTCTGTACTTC. Translating gives CASSRAMGQGSLYF. The genes are TRBV7-3 and TRBJ2-7; a possible D gene is TRBD1 (5 bases). The length of the CDR3 is 14 residues. Germline CDR1 and CDR2: SGHTA and FQGTGA. Trimming took off 5 bases at V and 12 bases at J, with 23 bases between the two ends.

This rearrangement joins TRBV6-6 to TRBJ2-5; maybe TRBD1 (5 bases). The V and J ends lost 5 bases and 3 bases respectively, with 7 bases between them. CDR1 MNHNY and CDR2 SVGAGI come from the germline V gene (reference sequence). CDR3 size: 12 residues. Written as DNA, the CDR3 is TGTGCCAGCAGTGCAGGGAAAGAGACCCAGTACTTC. Encoded protein: CASSAGKETQYF.

CDR3 bases: TGCGCCAGCAGCCAAGAGGCTGGGACAGCCTACGAGCAGTACTTC. Translation gives CASSQEAGTAYEQYF. The gene calls are TRBV4-1 and TRBJ2-7; 7 bases are a match to TRBD1. CDR3 length: 15 residues. CDR1 MGHRA and CDR2 YSYEKL come from the germline V gene. V shed 0 bases and J 2 bases; nucleotides not matched to a gene: 4.

The chain joins TRBV9 to TRBJ2-1; unclear D gene. Germline CDR1 and CDR2: SGDLS and YYNGEE. CDR3 size: 15 residues. V was cut by 1 base and J by 2 bases, with 10 bases left in between. CDR3 region: CASSVKVNTYNEQFF. For the CDR3, the DNA is TGTGCCAGCAGCGTAAAAGTAAACACCTACAATGAGCAGTTCTTC.

V usage is TRBV9 and J usage is TRBJ1-2; D might be TRBD1 (5 bases). The CDR3 loop spans 13 amino acids. Per germline, CDR1 SGDLS and CDR2 YYNGEE. V gave up 0 bases and J gave up 8 bases, with 11 bases separating them. The CDR3 DNA follows: TGTGCCAGCAGCGTAGGGTGGGGGGAAGGCTACACCTTC. Its translation is CASSVGWGEGYTF.

The chain employs TRBV5-4 and TRBJ2-5; D is undetermined. The CDR3 runs to 13 residues. V dropped 0 bases and J dropped 1 base, with 4 bases sitting between them. CDR1 and CDR2 (germline): SGHNT, YYREEE (reference sequence). The CDR3 loop reads CASSLGGQETQYF. CDR3 nucleotide sequence: TGTGCCAGCAGCTTGGGAGGCCAAGAGACCCAGTACTTC.

CDR3 sequence (DNA): TGTGCCAGCTCACCATCTTGGGGCCACGATGAGCAGTTCTTC. As protein: CASSPSWGHDEQFF. The V gene is TRBV18, the J gene TRBJ2-1; tentatively, D is TRBD1 (5 bases). The CDR3 is 14 residues long. V shed 2 bases and J shed 8 bases, with 13 bases lying between them. Germline CDR1 is KGHSH and CDR2 is LQKENI.

The rearrangement links TRBV5-1 to TRBJ2-5; a possible D gene is TRBD2 (6 bases). This CDR3 is built from 15 residues. Trimming stripped 4 bases from V and 2 bases from J, with 15 bases between. The germline gives CDR1 SGHRS, CDR2 YFSETQ. The DNA of the CDR3 is TGCGCCAGCAGCGCCGGGGGAGCAATACAAGAGACCCAGTACTTC. As protein: CASSAGGAIQETQYF.

The V gene is TRBV7-2, the J gene TRBJ2-2, with 9 bases fitting TRBD2. V was clipped by 2 bases and J by 7 bases; unmatched bases: 8. There are 16 residues in the CDR3. Germline CDR1 reads SGHTA; CDR2 reads FQGNSA. Here the CDR3 DNA reads TGTGCCAGCAGCTTAAATGGCGGGAGGGCAATCGGGGAGCTGTTTTTT. Translation: CASSLNGGRAIGELFF.

V and J are TRBV7-2 and TRBJ2-7; 11 nucleotides agree with TRBD2. Germline lookup yields CDR1 SGHTA and CDR2 FQGNSA. The CDR3 is 16 amino acids. Trimming at V came to 4 bases and at J to 2 bases, leaving 7 bases not matched to a gene. This CDR3 reads CASSSSSGRIPYEQYF. CDR3 nucleotides: TGTGCCAGCAGCTCCTCTAGCGGGAGGATCCCCTACGAGCAGTACTTC.

Here the CDR3 DNA reads TGTGCCTCCCAAGGGGGAGGGGTAGGCTATGGCTACACCTTC. Translating it yields CASQGGGVGYGYTF. The chain combines TRBV28 with TRBJ1-2; weak D call: TRBD1 (6 bases). V was clipped by 11 bases and J by 4 bases, with 20 bases between them. This CDR3 comprises 14 residues. Germline CDR1 and CDR2: MDHEN and SYDVKM.

The V gene is TRBV7-2, the J gene TRBJ1-1, with 11 bases matching TRBD1. There are 17 residues in the CDR3. The junction had 8 bases not matched to a gene; V was cut back by 0 bases and J by 5 bases. The V gene's germline CDR1 is SGHTA and CDR2 FQGNSA. DNA for the CDR3: TGTGCCAGCAGCTTAGCGCGGACAGGGGGCCGATGGACTGAAGCTTTCTTT. This translates into CASSLARTGGRWTEAFF.

This sequence joins TRBV9 and TRBJ2-1; TRBD1 agrees at 11 bases. Germline V gene lookup returns CDR1 SGDLS and CDR2 YYNGEE. This CDR3 region has 14 residues. The ends lost 3 bases at V and 7 bases at J; junction bases unmatched: 3. CDR3 nucleotides: TGTGCCAGCAGCGCCGGACAGGGGGCTAATGAGCAGTTCTTC. Translation gives CASSAGQGANEQFF.

The CDR3 nucleotides are TGTGCCAGCAGCTCGGGGGCAGGGGGCAAAATATTCCCAGATACGCAGTATTTT. Amino acid sequence: CASSSGAGGKIFPDTQYF. The V call is TRBV5-5, the J call TRBJ2-3; TRBD1 agrees at 8 bases. The CDR3 is made up of 18 amino acids. Unmatched junction bases numbered 16, after V lost 3 bases and J lost 4 bases. The germline V gene encodes CDR1 SGHKS and CDR2 YYEKEE (reference sequence).

This chain connects TRBV7-2 to TRBJ2-1, with a possible D match to TRBD2 (6 bases). The CDR3 has 15 residues. Germline CDR1 reads SGHTA; CDR2 reads FQGNSA. The V end was cut by 0 bases, the J end by 7 bases, with 13 bases between. CDR3: CASSLAGGRVNEQFF. The CDR3 nucleotides read TGTGCCAGCAGCTTAGCGGGGGGTAGGGTGAATGAGCAGTTCTTC.

This chain links TRBV7-9 with TRBJ2-3; possibly TRBD2 for D (7 bases). V shed 6 bases and J shed 4 bases, with 14 bases lying between them. The CDR3 spans 14 residues. Germline V gives CDR1 SEHNR, CDR2 FQNEAQ (reference sequence). CDR3 amino acids: CASSQGGDPDTQYF. Written as DNA, the CDR3 is TGTGCCAGCAGTCAAGGGGGGGACCCAGATACGCAGTATTTT.

The chain employs TRBV5-1 and TRBJ2-4; 8 bases agree with TRBD1. Germline values: CDR1 SGHRS, CDR2 YFSETQ. The CDR3 covers 14 residues. The trim removed 3 bases at V and 6 bases at J, leaving 5 bases unmatched. The CDR3 loop is CASSSAGQGNIQYF. The CDR3 region has the DNA TGCGCCAGCAGCTCGGCAGGACAGGGAAACATTCAGTACTTC.